This TCR beta chain emerged from a study of CXCR3-negative and CXCR3-positive naive CD8 T cells. The libraries of TRB cDNA were prepared using 5' RACE with UMI labels. TCRdb derives one entry per CDR3 protein from the 5' RACE reads, leaving out DNA. This sample's clone table lists under 85,000 distinct CDR3 sequences. Broader study findings: Comparably high diversity was seen in both naive subsets, and much lower diversity in memory CD8+ cells. Memory, not naive, CXCR3-negative and CXCR3-positive cells differed in TRBV-TRBJ usage.

This CDR3 region has 17 residues. Germline CDR1 and CDR2: SSHAT and FNYEAQ (reference sequence). Triplicate roughly 300,000-cell sorts were made of each CD8+ T cell subset. Naive cells were sorted as CD45RO-, CCR7+, CD27+ and CD95-. As concerns this clonotype: Its target is not known.

The chain carries TRBV7-7 and TRBJ2-5; there is no DNA to check the TCRdb D call of TRBD2. This TCR derives from a human donor in good health. Some clones in this sample may be carry-over from other donors' samples. The specimen was naive CXCR3- CD8+ T cells from blood. Noted subset: CD45RO-CCR7+CD27+CD95- naive CD8+ T cells lacking CXCR3 (TNR3-). The CDR3 protein is CASSLSPTQGVVETQYF.